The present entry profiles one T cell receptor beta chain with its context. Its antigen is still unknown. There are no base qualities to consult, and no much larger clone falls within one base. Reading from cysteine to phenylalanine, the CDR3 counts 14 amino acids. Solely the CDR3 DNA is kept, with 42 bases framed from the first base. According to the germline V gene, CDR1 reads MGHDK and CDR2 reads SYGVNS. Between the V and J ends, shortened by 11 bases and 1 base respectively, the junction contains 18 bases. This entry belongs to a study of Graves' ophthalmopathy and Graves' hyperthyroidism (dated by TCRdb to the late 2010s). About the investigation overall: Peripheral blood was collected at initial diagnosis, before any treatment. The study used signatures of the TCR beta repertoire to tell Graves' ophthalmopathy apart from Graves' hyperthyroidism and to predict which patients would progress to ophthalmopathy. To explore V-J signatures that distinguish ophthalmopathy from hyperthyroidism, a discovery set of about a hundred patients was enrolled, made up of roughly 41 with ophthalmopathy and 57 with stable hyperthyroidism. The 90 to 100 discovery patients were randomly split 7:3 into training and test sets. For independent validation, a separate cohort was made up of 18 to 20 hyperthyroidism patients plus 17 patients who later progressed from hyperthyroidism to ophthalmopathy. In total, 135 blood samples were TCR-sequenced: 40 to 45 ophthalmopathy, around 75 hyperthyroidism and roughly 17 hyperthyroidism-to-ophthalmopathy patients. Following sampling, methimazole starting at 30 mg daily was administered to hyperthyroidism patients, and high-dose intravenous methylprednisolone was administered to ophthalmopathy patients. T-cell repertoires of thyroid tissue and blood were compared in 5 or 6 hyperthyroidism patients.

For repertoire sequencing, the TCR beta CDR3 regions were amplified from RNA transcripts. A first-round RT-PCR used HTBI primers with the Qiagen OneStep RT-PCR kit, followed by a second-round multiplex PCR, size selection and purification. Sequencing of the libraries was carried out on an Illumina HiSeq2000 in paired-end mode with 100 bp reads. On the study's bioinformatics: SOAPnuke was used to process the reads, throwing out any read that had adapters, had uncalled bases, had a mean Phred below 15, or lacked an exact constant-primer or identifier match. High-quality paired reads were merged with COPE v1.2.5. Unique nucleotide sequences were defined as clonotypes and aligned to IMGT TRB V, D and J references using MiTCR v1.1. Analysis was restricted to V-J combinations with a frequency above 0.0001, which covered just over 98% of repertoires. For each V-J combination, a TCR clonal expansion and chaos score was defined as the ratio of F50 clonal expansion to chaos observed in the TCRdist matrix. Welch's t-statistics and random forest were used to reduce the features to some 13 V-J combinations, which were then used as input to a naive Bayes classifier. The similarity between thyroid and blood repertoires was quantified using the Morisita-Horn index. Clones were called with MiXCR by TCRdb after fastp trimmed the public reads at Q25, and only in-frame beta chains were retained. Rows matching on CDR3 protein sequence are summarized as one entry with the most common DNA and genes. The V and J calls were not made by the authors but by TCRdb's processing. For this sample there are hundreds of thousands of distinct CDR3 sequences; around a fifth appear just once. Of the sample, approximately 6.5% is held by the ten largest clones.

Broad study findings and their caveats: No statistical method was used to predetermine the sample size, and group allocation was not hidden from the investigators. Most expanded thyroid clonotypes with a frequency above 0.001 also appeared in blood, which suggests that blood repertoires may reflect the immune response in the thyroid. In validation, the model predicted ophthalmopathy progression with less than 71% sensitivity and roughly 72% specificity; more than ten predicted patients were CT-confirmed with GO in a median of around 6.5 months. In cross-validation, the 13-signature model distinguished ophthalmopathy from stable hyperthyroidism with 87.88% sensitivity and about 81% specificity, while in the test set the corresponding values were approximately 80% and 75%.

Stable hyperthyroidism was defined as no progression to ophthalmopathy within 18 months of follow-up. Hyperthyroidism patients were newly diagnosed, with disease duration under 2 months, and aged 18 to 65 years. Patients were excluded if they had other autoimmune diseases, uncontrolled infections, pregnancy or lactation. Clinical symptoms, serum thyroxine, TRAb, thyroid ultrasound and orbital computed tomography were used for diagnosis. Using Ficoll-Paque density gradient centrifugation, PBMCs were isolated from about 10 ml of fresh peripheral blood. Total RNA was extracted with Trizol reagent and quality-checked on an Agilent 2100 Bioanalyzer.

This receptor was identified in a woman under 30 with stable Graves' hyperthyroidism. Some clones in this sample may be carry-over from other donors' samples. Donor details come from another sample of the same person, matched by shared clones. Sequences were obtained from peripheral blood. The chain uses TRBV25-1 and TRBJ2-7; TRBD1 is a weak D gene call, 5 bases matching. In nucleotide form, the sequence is TGTGCCTCCGGCGCGACAGCACAATCCTACGAGCAGTACTTC. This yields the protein CASGATAQSYEQYF.